These 26 T cell receptor beta chains came from one sample sequenced in a study of T cells in women clearing cervical HPV infection. TCRdb's table, derived via immunoSEQ multiplex PCR, lists solely in-frame clones and lacks some. The ten top clones account for about 1.5%, within a sample of some 31,000 clones. What was sequenced was blood buffy coat. The source is a woman aged 18 to 75 with a cervical HPV16 infection that either progressed to CIN3+ or cleared (not recorded which).

About this clone itself: The CDR3 end lies 3 residues beyond the end of the read and is filled in from the germline J gene. The gene calls are TRBV19 and TRBJ2-1; 7 nucleotides match TRBD1. The CDR3 spans 15 residues. CDR1 LNHDA and CDR2 SQIVND come from the germline V gene (reference sequence). Trimming at V came to 7 bases and at J to 8 bases, leaving 14 bases not matched to a gene. The CDR3 loop is CASTPLEGQRYEQFF. The CDR3 DNA, read in part, is TGTGCCAGTACCCCACTTGAGGGACAGAGATATGAG.

Notes on this clone: The CDR3 end is not reached by the read, which stops 3 residues before it; the germline J gene fills it in. The chain links TRBV2 to TRBJ1-6, with 11 nucleotides matching TRBD1. Germline-derived CDR1 and CDR2 are SNHLY and FYNNEI. The V segment lost 5 bases and the J segment 7 bases; nucleotides outside the gene matches: 7. The CDR3 spans 16 residues. The CDR3 reads CASSLDRGHWNSPLHF. CDR3 DNA (partial): TGTGCCAGCAGTTTGGACAGGGGGCATTGGAATTCACCC.

As concerns this clone: Read sequence stops 3 residues before the CDR3 end, and the germline J gene provides the missing end. V and J are TRBV5-1 and TRBJ2-5; TRBD2 aligns across 11 bases. The CDR3 sequence is 16 residues long. The junction had 3 bases not matched to a gene; V was cut back by 0 bases and J by 2 bases. CDR1 and CDR2 from the germline V gene are SGHRS and YFSETQ. The CDR3 sequence: CASSLGASGGQETQYF. CDR3 DNA, as far as it was read: TGCGCCAGCAGCTTGGGGGCTAGCGGGGGGCAAGAGACC.

In regard to this clone: From the germline J gene comes the end of the CDR3, since the read stops 3 residues before it. The V call is TRBV30, the J call TRBJ2-1; a possible D gene is TRBD2 (7 bases). Germline V gene lookup returns CDR1 GTSNPN and CDR2 SVGIG (reference sequence). The CDR3 totals 15 residues. V shed 3 bases and J shed 0 bases, with 12 bases lying between them. This CDR3 reads CAWSGGGASYNEQFF. Partial CDR3 DNA: TGTGCCTGGAGCGGAGGGGGGGCCTCCTACAATGAG.

On this clone itself: The sequence runs out 3 residues before the end of the CDR3; the remainder is reconstructed from the germline J gene. This sequence joins TRBV19 and TRBJ1-1, with a tentative D call TRBD1 (6 bases). The CDR3 has 14 amino acids. V was trimmed by 3 bases and J by 5 bases, leaving 13 bases between them. Germline CDR1 is LNHDA and CDR2 is SQIVND (reference sequence). The part of the CDR3 DNA that was read is TGTGCCAGTAGTATGGCAGGGGAGGGGACTGAA. Amino acids: CASSMAGEGTE. The CDR3 in its entirety is CASSMAGEGTEAFF.

Notes on this clone: The read ends 3 residues early relative to the CDR3; the germline J gene fills the gap. The chain couples TRBV5-1 to TRBJ2-3, with 8 bases aligning to TRBD2. CDR3 size: 14 residues. Germline V gives CDR1 SGHRS, CDR2 YFSETQ. V trimming: 5 bases; J trimming: 3 bases; junction bases outside the gene matches: 5. CDR3 DNA (partial): TGCGCCAGCAGACCCCGGGGGGGGACAGATACG. Its protein product is CASRPRGGTDT. The whole CDR3 protein is CASRPRGGTDTQYF.

The CDR3 bases that were read are TGTGCCAGCAGAACAGGGGGCACCGGGGAG. The encoded protein is CASRTGGTGE. In full, the CDR3 is CASRTGGTGELFF. V usage is TRBV28 and J usage is TRBJ2-2, with 8 bases matching TRBD1. The read is 3 residues too short to cover the CDR3 end, so that end is filled in from the germline J gene. The V gene end was trimmed by 6 bases and the J gene end by 4 bases; junction bases not matched to a gene: 1. The CDR3 covers 13 residues. CDR1 is MDHEN, CDR2 SYDVKM, per germline.

Regarding this clone: With the read ending 3 residues before the CDR3 end, the germline J gene is used to fill in that end. This chain links TRBV18 with TRBJ2-6; D possibly corresponds to TRBD1 (5 bases). Germline lookup yields CDR1 KGHSH and CDR2 LQKENI. This CDR3 contains 14 residues. The part of the CDR3 DNA that was read is TGTGCCAGCTCACCAGGGGCAGTTAATCAACTC. It yields the protein CASSPGAVNQL. Given in full, the CDR3 is CASSPGAVNQLLTF.

With respect to this clone: The read ends 3 residues before the CDR3 terminus; that terminus is restored from the germline J gene. V gene TRBV5-4 combines with J gene TRBJ2-1; 7 positions match TRBD2. Germline trimming cut 3 bases from V and 8 bases from J; bases unmatched to any gene: 8. The germline V gene encodes CDR1 SGHNT and CDR2 YYREEE (reference sequence). This CDR3 spans 14 amino acids. CDR3 bases read: TGTGCCAGCAGCTCCCGGACTAGTGAGGATGAG. Amino acids: CASSSRTSEDE. In full, the CDR3 is CASSSRTSEDEQFF.

In regard to this clone: The read ends 3 residues shy of where the CDR3 ends; the end is completed using the germline J gene. The chain has TRBV20-1 and TRBJ2-5; 12 nucleotides agree with TRBD2. V dropped 5 bases and J dropped 4; count of bases not matched to a gene: 8. This CDR3 is built from 15 residues. The germline V gene has CDR1 DFQATT and CDR2 SNEGSKA (reference sequence). The sequenced part of the CDR3 DNA is TGCAGTGCTCAGACTAGCGGGGGAGAAGGAGAGACC. Encoded protein: CSAQTSGGEGET. The entire CDR3 sequence reads CSAQTSGGEGETQYF.

On this clone: The read finishes 3 residues shy of the CDR3 end, and the germline J gene is used to complete it. This chain links TRBV5-6 with TRBJ1-1; TRBD1 aligns across 7 bases. The V and J ends lost 4 bases and 2 bases, in that order; junction bases with no gene match: 5. The CDR3 covers 14 residues. Germline V lookup: CDR1 SGHDT, CDR2 YYEEEE. The CDR3 protein is CASSLGTVNTEAFF. The part of the CDR3 DNA that was read is TGTGCCAGCAGCCTGGGGACAGTCAACACTGAA. Supplemented by reference TRBV5-6 and TRBJ1-1, the full variable domain reads DAGVTQSPTHLIKTRGQQVTLRCSPKSGHDTVSWYQQALGQGPQFIFQYYEEEERQRGNFPDRFSGHQFPNYSSELNVNALLLGDSALYLCASSLGTVNTEAFFGQGTRLTVV.

A note on this clone: The read falls 3 residues short of the CDR3 end, and the missing part is taken from the germline J gene. This sequence joins TRBV2 and TRBJ1-1; D is unclear. The V and J ends lost 5 bases and 1 base respectively, with 20 bases between them. Germline CDR1 SNHLY, CDR2 FYNNEI. The length of the CDR3 is 17 residues. The CDR3 protein is CASSLTSPVTTNTEAFF. CDR3 bases read: TGTGCCAGCAGTCTTACATCTCCAGTTACCACGAACACTGAA.

The sequenced CDR3 bases are TGCAGTGCTAGAGAACCCTCGGGGGGAACAGATACG. This sequence encodes CSAREPSGGTDT. The entire CDR3 protein reads CSAREPSGGTDTQYF. V and J are TRBV20-1 and TRBJ2-3; 7 nucleotides align to TRBD2. The read is 3 residues too short to cover the CDR3 end, so that end is filled in from the germline J gene. The CDR3 runs to 15 residues. The ends lost 0 bases at V and 3 bases at J; junction bases unmatched: 6. Per germline, CDR1 DFQATT and CDR2 SNEGSKA (reference sequence).

About this clone: The read ends 3 residues early relative to the CDR3; the germline J gene fills the gap. The chain employs TRBV19 and TRBJ2-1; D gene unclear. Trimming took 6 bases from V and 7 from J, leaving 16 bases between them. The CDR3 spans 14 residues. In germline, CDR1 is LNHDA, CDR2 SQIVND (reference sequence). The CDR3 reads CASSLSGFKNEQFF. The covered CDR3 bases are TGTGCCAGTAGCCTAAGTGGTTTTAAGAATGAG.

As to this clone: The CDR3 end falls 3 residues outside the read, so it is completed with the germline J gene. The chain carries TRBV5-4 and TRBJ1-4; D gene uncertain. The CDR3 length is 15 residues. Germline V gene lookup returns CDR1 SGHNT and CDR2 YYREEE (reference sequence). V dropped 0 bases and J dropped 0 bases, with 6 bases sitting between them. The covered CDR3 bases are TGTGCCAGCAGCTTGGGAGGTGCAACTAATGAAAAA. Protein sequence: CASSLGGATNEK. The whole CDR3 reads CASSLGGATNEKLFF. Complete variable domain (other parts from reference TRBV5-4 and TRBJ1-4): ETGVTQSPTHLIKTRGQQVTLRCSSQSGHNTVSWYQQALGQGPQFIFQYYREEENGRGNFPPRFSGLQFPNYSSELNVNALELDDSALYLCASSLGGATNEKLFFGSGTQLSVL.

A remark on this clone: The read ends 3 residues shy of where the CDR3 ends; the end is completed using the germline J gene. The chain links TRBV30 to TRBJ1-2; 7 bases agree with TRBD1. V dropped 4 bases and J dropped 7; count of bases not matched to a gene: 6. The CDR3 runs to 12 residues. Germline V gene data show CDR1 as GTSNPN and CDR2 as SVGIG (reference sequence). The sequenced part of the CDR3 DNA is TGTGCCTGGAATAAGGGGGCTTCTGGC. Translated: CAWNKGASG. In full, the CDR3 is CAWNKGASGYTF.

To note about this clone: The read ends 3 residues shy of where the CDR3 ends; the end is completed using the germline J gene. V gene TRBV20-1 combines with J gene TRBJ2-1; 13 nucleotides match TRBD2. V gave up 2 bases and J gave up 4 bases; unmatched junction bases: 8. This CDR3 is built from 17 residues. Germline V gene sequence: CDR1 DFQATT, CDR2 SNEGSKA (reference sequence). CDR3 loop: CSARFGLAGVKYNEQFF. CDR3 bases read: TGCAGTGCTAGATTCGGACTAGCGGGAGTTAAGTACAATGAG.

Concerning this clone: The read terminates 3 residues ahead of where the CDR3 ends, so the germline J gene completes it. The V gene is TRBV2, the J gene TRBJ1-2; possibly TRBD1 for D (6 bases). The CDR3 length is 14 residues. The V end lost 6 bases, the J end lost 4 bases, and 15 bases lay between the germline ends. The germline V gene has CDR1 SNHLY and CDR2 FYNNEI. Incomplete CDR3 DNA: TGTGCCAGCAGAGGCCAGGGGACGGGCTATGGC. Its translation is CASRGQGTGYG. The entire CDR3 reads CASRGQGTGYGYTF.

Points on this clone: Read sequence stops 3 residues before the CDR3 end, and the germline J gene provides the missing end. The rearrangement links TRBV2 to TRBJ1-2; D is perhaps TRBD1 (6 bases). Looked up from germline, CDR1 is SNHLY and CDR2 is FYNNEI. The CDR3 runs 12 residues. This chain's CDR3 is CASSAGVGGYTF. The sequenced CDR3 bases are TGTGCCAGCAGCGCAGGGGTCGGGGGC.

Details on this clone: The CDR3 goes on 3 residues after the read ends, and that part is filled in from the germline J gene. V gene TRBV7-3 combines with J gene TRBJ1-2; D is uncertain. The CDR3 extends over 12 amino acids. The germline V and J ends were trimmed by 0 bases and 7 bases, with 6 bases remaining between them. Germline V CDR1 and CDR2: SGHTA, FQGTGA. The DNA read from the CDR3 is TGTGCCAGCAGCTTAACCGGGGTTGGC. This encodes CASSLTGVG. The complete CDR3 sequence is CASSLTGVGYTF.

A remark on this clone: The CDR3 goes on 3 residues after the read ends, and that part is filled in from the germline J gene. The chain couples TRBV20-1 to TRBJ2-1; 9 bases align to TRBD2. After removal of 0 bases from V and 1 base from J, the junction contained 4 bases not matched to a gene. Germline CDR1 reads DFQATT; CDR2 reads SNEGSKA (reference sequence). The CDR3 loop spans 16 amino acids. The CDR3 region is CSAREYSGSSYNEQFF. The covered CDR3 bases are TGCAGTGCTAGAGAATATAGCGGGAGTTCCTACAATGAG.

For this clone: The DNA ends 3 residues before the CDR3 does, and the rest of the CDR3 is filled in from the germline J gene. The genes are TRBV29-1 and TRBJ1-3, with 11 bases fitting TRBD1. This CDR3 has 15 residues. Germline-derived CDR1 and CDR2 are SQVTM and ANQGSEA. J lost 2 bases, V lost 4 bases, and 4 bases had no gene match. This CDR3 reads CSVGGTGGPGNTIYF. The sequenced CDR3 bases are TGCAGCGTTGGGGGGACAGGGGGGCCTGGAAACACC.

In regard to this clone: The read ends 3 residues shy of where the CDR3 ends; the end is completed using the germline J gene. The J gene is TRBJ2-7, the V gene TRBV10-1, with 8 bases identical to TRBD1. CDR3 length: 14 residues. V shed 3 bases and J 6 bases; nucleotides not matched to a gene: 7. Germline CDR1 WNHNN, CDR2 SYGVQD (reference sequence). The CDR3 bases that were read are TGCGCCAGCAGTGACCATGGACAGGGTGCCGAG. Translating gives CASSDHGQGAE. The entire CDR3 is CASSDHGQGAEQYF.

As regards this clone: The CDR3 end is not reached by the read, which stops 3 residues before it; the germline J gene fills it in. This sequence joins TRBV20-1 and TRBJ1-2; tentative D call: TRBD1 (6 bases). V was trimmed by 0 bases and J by 1 base, leaving 15 bases between them. CDR3 length: 16 amino acids. Per the germline V gene, CDR1 is DFQATT and CDR2 is SNEGSKA (reference sequence). The DNA read from the CDR3 is TGCAGTGCTAGAGACCCAACAGGGAAGGTTAACTATGGC. This gives the protein CSARDPTGKVNYG. The CDR3 as a whole reads CSARDPTGKVNYGYTF.

Worth noting for this clone: Coverage ceases 3 residues before the CDR3 finishes, and the germline J gene fills in the end. The chain uses TRBV7-3 and TRBJ2-3; 7 bases fit TRBD1. J was trimmed by 1 base and V by 1 base; bases with no gene match: 14. This CDR3 comprises 19 residues. CDR1 and CDR2 (germline): SGHTA, FQGTGA. The CDR3 DNA, read in part, is TGTGCCAGCAGCTTAAGGAGTTCAACGGACAGGCGACGCACAGATACG. This sequence encodes CASSLRSSTDRRRTDT. The whole CDR3 reads CASSLRSSTDRRRTDTQYF.

CDR3 in amino acids: CASEKGTEAFF. CDR3 bases read: TGTGCCAGCGAAAAAGGGACTGAA. The gene calls are TRBV2 and TRBJ1-1; no reliable D call. The read falls 3 residues short of the CDR3 end, and the missing part is taken from the germline J gene. The CDR3 contains 11 residues. CDR1 is SNHLY, CDR2 FYNNEI, per germline. The V end lost 8 bases, the J end lost 5 bases, and 9 bases lay between the germline ends.